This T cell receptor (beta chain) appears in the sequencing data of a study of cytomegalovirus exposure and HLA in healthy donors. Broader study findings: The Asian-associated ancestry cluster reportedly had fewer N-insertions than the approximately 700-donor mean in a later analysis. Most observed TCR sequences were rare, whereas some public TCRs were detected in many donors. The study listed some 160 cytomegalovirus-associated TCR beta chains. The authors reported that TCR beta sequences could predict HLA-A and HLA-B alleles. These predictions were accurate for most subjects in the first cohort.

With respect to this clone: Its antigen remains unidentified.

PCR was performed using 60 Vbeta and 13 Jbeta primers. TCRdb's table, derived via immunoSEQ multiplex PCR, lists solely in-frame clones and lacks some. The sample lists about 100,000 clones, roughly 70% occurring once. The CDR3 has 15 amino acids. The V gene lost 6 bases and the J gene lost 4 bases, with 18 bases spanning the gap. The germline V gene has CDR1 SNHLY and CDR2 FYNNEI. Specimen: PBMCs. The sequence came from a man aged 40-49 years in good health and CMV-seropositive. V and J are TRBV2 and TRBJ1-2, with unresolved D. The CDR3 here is CASSDRREEGYGYTF. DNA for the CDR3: TGTGCCAGCAGCGACCGACGGGAAGAGGGCTATGGCTACACCTTC.